The T cell receptor beta chain under discussion was sequenced for a study of radiotherapy plus CTLA-4 blockade in lung cancer. General study points: There was expansion of tumor-derived TCR clones in blood after radiotherapy plus ipilimumab.

This clone has just one count. The antigen is undetermined. Profiled with immunoSEQ multiplex PCR; TCRdb holds only in-frame clones, not every one. The data show roughly 90,000 clones, with about four fifths seen just once and under 30% held by the top ten. CDR1 LNHNV and CDR2 YYDKDF come from the germline V gene (reference sequence). V lost 3 bases to trimming and J lost 1 base, with 6 bases between them. The CDR3 has 13 amino acids. This specimen was peripheral blood, taken from a patient treated with radiotherapy plus ipilimumab. The receptor comes from a human donor with non-small cell lung cancer that progressed on radiotherapy plus ipilimumab. This chain uses TRBV15 with TRBJ2-5; D unclear. The CDR3 loop reads CATSRRFQETQYF. The CDR3 DNA sequence: TGTGCCACCAGCAGGCGGTTCCAAGAGACCCAGTACTTC.